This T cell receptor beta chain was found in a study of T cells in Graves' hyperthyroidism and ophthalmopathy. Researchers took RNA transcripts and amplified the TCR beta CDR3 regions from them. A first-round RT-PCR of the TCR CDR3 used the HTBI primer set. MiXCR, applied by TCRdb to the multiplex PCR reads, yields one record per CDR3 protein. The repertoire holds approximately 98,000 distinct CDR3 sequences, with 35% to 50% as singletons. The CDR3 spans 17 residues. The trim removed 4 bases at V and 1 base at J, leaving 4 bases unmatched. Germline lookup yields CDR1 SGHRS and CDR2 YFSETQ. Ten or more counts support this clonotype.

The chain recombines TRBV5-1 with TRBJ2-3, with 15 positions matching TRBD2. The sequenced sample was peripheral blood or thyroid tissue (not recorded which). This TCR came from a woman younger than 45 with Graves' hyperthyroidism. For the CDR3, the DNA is TGCGCCAGCAGCACGGGACTAGCGGGAGGAGGCACAGATACGCAGTATTTT. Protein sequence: CASSTGLAGGGTDTQYF.